Included here is one T cell receptor (beta chain) sequence, with context. Its antigen is currently not known. No base quality values were provided; no much bigger clone lies one nucleotide off. The CDR3 regions of human TCRbeta chains were analyzed by immunosequencing. As for the authors' bioinformatics: TCRs in the repertoires were compared against a reference library of SARS-CoV-2-specific TCRs that had been generated with the MIRA antigen-specificity platform. Breadth was defined as the fraction of unique TCRs that were SARS-CoV-2-associated. Depth was defined as the fraction of total T cells that were SARS-CoV-2-associated. Using the MIRA data, each spike-specific TCR was assigned both to the spike region to which the TCR was reactive and to a CD4 or CD8 class. Log10-transformed breadth and depth values were compared by one-way ANOVA with Sidak's multiple comparisons tests. The immuneACCESS repertoire file appears here via TCRdb, limited to in-frame rearrangements. These files lack a portion of the clones; in checked studies, under half of the deficit traces to unresolved V genes, and the cause of the others is not known. V, J and clone size reflect that table, while D and trimming were determined from the DNA. The sample table contains tens of thousands of clones; only one count was recorded for around 90% of them. Clones ranked in the top ten supply 6.5% to 9.5% of the sample.

The time point label on this specimen signifies: about 28 days (+/-7) after the second vaccine dose. AZD1222 recipients given second doses at about 4 weeks or at about 12 weeks were pooled, since spike-specific TCR depth and breadth were not found to differ between the two schedules. Vaccinee samples came from UK trials COV001 and COV002, including a single-blind randomized controlled phase 2/3 trial of AZD1222 (ChAdOx1 nCoV-19) in healthy adults. Trial participant PBMC samples were collected at day 0 and day 28 after the second dose for TCRbeta chain sequencing. The sample originates from a study of T cell responses to AZD1222 COVID-19 vaccine (dated by TCRdb to the early 2020s). For context, the study as a whole: A total of more than 230 trial participants underwent TCR sequencing, of whom some 210 received two doses of AZD1222 and around 25 received two doses of the MenACWY control vaccine. Trial participants were enrolled into age subgroups of 18-55, 56-69 and 70-plus years, which contained about 150, 28 and 57 TCR-sequenced participants, respectively.

On the study overall, not on this receptor specifically: Conclusions about previously exposed vaccinees were limited because only six AZD1222 recipients were SARS-CoV-2 seropositive at baseline. Nearly half of unique spike-specific TCRs reportedly recognized epitopes outside regions mutated in the B.1.351 and B.1.1.7 variants. Spike-specific TCR breadth and depth rose significantly after two AZD1222 doses compared with day 0 and with MenACWY recipients. Because no day 14 peak-response samples were available, repertoires were characterized only after the peak T cell response. The 56-69-year group was small, and its depth increase did not reach significance, likely because of low power. Participants were mostly white British, with more females than males. The authors suggested clonal diversity may have been underestimated. The whole spike protein was spanned by vaccine-associated CD4 TCRs, and dominant responses were seen in regions 160-218 and 743-854.

Sample: peripheral blood, taken 28 days after the second AZD1222 dose. This receptor was identified in an adult who received the AZD1222 COVID-19 vaccine.

The sequenced DNA: TGTGCCAGCAGTTCGGATACGCAGTATTTT. This gives the protein CASSSDTQYF. This chain is built from TRBV2 and TRBJ2-3, with no confident D gene call. V was cut back by 5 bases and J by 6 bases, leaving a gap of 3 bases between them. From the germline V gene, CDR1 is SNHLY and CDR2 is FYNNEI. From cysteine to phenylalanine, the CDR3 is 10 amino acids long. The read is trimmed to its CDR3 DNA, 30 bases read in frame from base 1. The full variable domain, with segments outside the CDR3 supplied by the reference TRBV2 and TRBJ2-3 proteins, appears as EPEVTQTPSHQVTQMGQEVILRCVPISNHLYFYWYRQILGQKVEFLVSFYNNEISEKSEIFDDQFSVERPDGSNFTLKIRSTKLEDSAMYFCASSSDTQYFGPGTRLTVL.